Shown below are 11 T cell receptor beta chains from a single sample sequenced in a study of control samples from healthy donors and cancer patients. Sequencing was performed with immunoSEQ multiplex PCR; in TCRdb, only in-frame clones are kept and a portion is missing. The table records 150,000 to 200,000 clones, 90% of them present only once. The sample taken for sequencing was blood. Every receptor here comes from a woman in her fifties or sixties in good health.

This clone was recorded only once. The same CDR3 also results from other DNA sequences found in this sample. The genes are TRBV18 and TRBJ1-2; TRBD1 is a possible D gene (5 bases). Deletions cut 0 bases from V and 6 bases from J, with 8 bases between. This CDR3 contains 13 residues. From germline, CDR1 is KGHSH and CDR2 LQKENI. DNA of the CDR3: TGTGCCAGCTCACCACCCGGGGCGGATGGCTACACCTTC. Protein sequence: CASSPPGADGYTF.

This rearrangement joins TRBV25-1 to TRBJ2-5, with D uncertain. Between the trimmed V and J ends, which lost 4 bases and 2 bases, there was a span of 8 bases. The CDR3 has 13 amino acids. CDR1 is MGHDK and CDR2 is SYGVNS in the germline V gene. The CDR3 loop reads CASSVLGQETQYF. The CDR3 region has the DNA TGTGCCAGCAGTGTACTCGGACAAGAGACCCAGTACTTC.

CDR3 sequence: CATSDLGGEQYF. Written as DNA, the CDR3 is TGTGCCACCAGTGATCTAGGAGGCGAGCAGTACTTC. The chain has TRBV24-1 and TRBJ2-7; D is possibly TRBD2 (5 bases). Per the germline V gene, CDR1 is KGHDR and CDR2 is SFDVKD. V was clipped by 3 bases and J by 6 bases, with 8 bases between them. The CDR3 extends over 12 amino acids.

This clone was detected once. The J gene is TRBJ1-4, the V gene TRBV15; a possible D gene is TRBD1 (5 bases). Germline CDR1 reads LNHNV; CDR2 reads YYDKDF (reference sequence). V dropped 0 bases and J dropped 6 bases, with 11 bases sitting between them. This CDR3 has 15 residues. CDR3 in DNA: TGTGCCACCAGCAGAGATGCAGGGCCTGATGAAAAACTGTTTTTT. Amino acids: CATSRDAGPDEKLFF.

This chain connects TRBV15 to TRBJ2-2; maybe TRBD2 (6 bases). From germline, CDR1 is LNHNV and CDR2 YYDKDF (reference sequence). The CDR3 runs to 14 residues. V lost 5 bases and J 6 bases, leaving 13 bases between the germline ends. In DNA, the CDR3 is TGTGCCACCAGCTTATCGCGGGATGCCGGGGAGCTGTTTTTT. This gives the protein CATSLSRDAGELFF.

This chain uses TRBV25-1 with TRBJ2-7, with no clear D. CDR1 and CDR2 from the germline V gene are MGHDK and SYGVNS. There are 11 residues in the CDR3. The V gene lost 4 bases and the J gene lost 5 bases, with 6 bases spanning the gap. Written as DNA, the CDR3 is TGTGCCAGCAGTGTTTCGCACGAGCAGTACTTC. Amino acids: CASSVSHEQYF.

With regard to this clone: Relative to the germline gene, one junction end is altered; a read error may explain this. V gene TRBV7-7 combines with J gene TRBJ2-1; 10 bases agree with TRBD2. The CDR3 runs 17 residues. Germline assignment: CDR1 SSHAT and CDR2 FNYEAQ (reference sequence). CDR3 protein: CASSLGLAEGSYNEQFF. CDR3 sequence (DNA): TGTGCTAGCAGCTTAGGACTAGCGGAGGGCTCCTACAATGAGCAGTTCTTC. The entire variable domain, with the rest obtained from reference TRBV7-7 and TRBJ2-1, is as follows: GAGVSQSPRYKVTKRGQDVTLRCDPISSHATLYWYQQALGQGPEFLTYFNYEAQPDKSGLPSDRFSAERPEGSISTLTIQRTEQRDSAMYRCASSLGLAEGSYNEQFFGPGTRLTVL.

This clone was seen a single time. CDR3 sequence reads: CASSSPGTGGTEAFF. As DNA, the CDR3 is TGTGCCAGCAGTTCCCCCGGGACAGGAGGCACTGAAGCTTTCTTT. This sequence joins TRBV28 and TRBJ1-1, with 8 bases aligning to TRBD1. The length of the CDR3 is 15 residues. Germline CDR1 MDHEN, CDR2 SYDVKM. Unmatched junction bases numbered 8, after V lost 4 bases and J lost 4 bases.

The J gene is TRBJ2-1, the V gene TRBV6-2 or TRBV6-3, with TRBD1 identical over 10 bases. The length of the CDR3 is 16 residues. V shed 6 bases and J 5 bases; nucleotides not matched to a gene: 10. Per germline, CDR1 MNHEY and CDR2 SVGEGT. The CDR3 DNA reads as TGTGCCAGCAGCATACGGGGACAGGGGATCCACAATGAGCAGTTCTTC. As protein: CASSIRGQGIHNEQFF.

The chain joins TRBV6-4 to TRBJ2-1, with D hard to call. The CDR3 totals 13 residues. The germline V gene encodes CDR1 MRHNA and CDR2 SNTAGT. Trimming shortened V by 4 bases and J by 5 bases, and 9 bases separated the two germline ends. The CDR3 DNA sequence: TGTGCCAGCAGTGTCACCGCAAACAATGAGCAGTTCTTC. Amino acid sequence: CASSVTANNEQFF.

The CDR3 region is CASSLMDREDNQPQHF. CDR3 nucleotide sequence: TGTGCCAGCAGCCTTATGGACAGGGAGGACAATCAGCCCCAGCATTTT. V is TRBV3-1 (or the pseudogene TRBV3-2) and J is TRBJ1-5; 8 bases line up with TRBD1. J lost 3 bases, V lost 4 bases, and 8 bases had no gene match. The CDR3 sequence is 16 residues long. Germline V gene data show CDR1 as LGHDT and CDR2 as YNNKEL (reference sequence).